These T cell receptor beta chains were read from a single sample in a study of blood T cells in healthy people across ages. TCRdb redid the calling of the 5' RACE reads with MiXCR, one entry per CDR3 protein. The sample holds 700,000 to 950,000 distinct CDR3 sequences, roughly 43% seen once. The sequencing sample was made of blood. The origin of the receptors is a woman in her sixties or seventies in good health. The conserved cysteine and the conserved F or W are not part of the CDR3 here. D genes are given only for firm matches.

TRBJ2-6,TRBV6-2/TRBV6-3,NA,ASSYPDVLT
TRBJ2-7,TRBV20-1,NA,RASRWNEQY
NA,TRBV5-1,TRBD2,ASRPSGGINNEQY
TRBJ1-4,TRBV3-1,TRBD1,ASSPRGATTNEKLF
TRBJ2-1,TRBV9,NA,ASSVEPNSYNEQF
TRBJ2-5,TRBV7-9,TRBD2,ASSQQTSGDRETQY
TRBJ2-5,TRBV10-3,NA,AISRQEEKTQY
TRBJ2-1,TRBV4-2,NA,ASSQDWGSLYNEQF
TRBJ2-1,TRBV7-9,NA,ASSLERYPSYNEQF
TRBJ2-4,TRBV29-1,NA,SIEGRLAKNIQY
TRBJ2-3,TRBV20-1,TRBD2,SALRPSGGSTDTQY
TRBJ1-5,TRBV7-9,NA,ATRSGEDGNQPQH
TRBJ2-7,TRBV7-9,NA,ASSPVLHEQY
TRBJ2-3,TRBV20-1,NA,SPRESLGTDTQY
TRBJ2-3,TRBV7-2,NA,ASILAADTQY
TRBJ2-4,TRBV30,TRBD2,AWSSGLAGARDIQY
TRBJ1-1,TRBV27,NA,ASSLPGVDTEAF
TRBJ1-6,TRBV27,NA,ASSLFGGDNSPLH
TRBJ2-7,TRBV18,NA,ASSVQVGDEQY
TRBJ2-5,TRBV20-1,TRBD2,SAPTSGGVQETQY
NA,TRBV4-1,NA,ASSFRVYRGYEQY
TRBJ2-7,TRBV24-1,NA,ATGAAHEQY
TRBJ2-3,TRBV14,TRBD2,ASSQERLAGGADTQY
TRBJ2-1,TRBV7-2,NA,ASSFGGGGEQF